This T cell receptor beta chain derives from a study of cytomegalovirus exposure and HLA in healthy donors. Study results and caveats: Accounts indicate the classifier identified cytomegalovirus status with strong specificity and sensitivity. As a later analysis showed, several of the most significant clusters appeared to be linked to common viral pathogens.

The primer mix had 60 Vbeta and 13 Jbeta primers. TCRdb keeps only in-frame clones here, not all; method: immunoSEQ multiplex PCR. The sample lists more than 150,000 clones, approximately 71% occurring once. This CDR3 is built from 13 residues. Trimming at V came to 4 bases and at J to 6 bases, leaving 2 bases not matched to a gene. Germline V gene lookup returns CDR1 SGHNT and CDR2 YENEEA. In the case of this clone: What it recognizes is unknown.

This TCR was recovered from a middle-aged woman in good health and CMV-seropositive. The chain has TRBV11-3 and TRBJ2-1; 8 positions agree with TRBD2. Sequenced material: PBMCs. The CDR3 loop reads CASSSREVNEQFF. Here the CDR3 DNA reads TGTGCCAGCAGCTCGCGGGAGGTCAATGAGCAGTTCTTC.